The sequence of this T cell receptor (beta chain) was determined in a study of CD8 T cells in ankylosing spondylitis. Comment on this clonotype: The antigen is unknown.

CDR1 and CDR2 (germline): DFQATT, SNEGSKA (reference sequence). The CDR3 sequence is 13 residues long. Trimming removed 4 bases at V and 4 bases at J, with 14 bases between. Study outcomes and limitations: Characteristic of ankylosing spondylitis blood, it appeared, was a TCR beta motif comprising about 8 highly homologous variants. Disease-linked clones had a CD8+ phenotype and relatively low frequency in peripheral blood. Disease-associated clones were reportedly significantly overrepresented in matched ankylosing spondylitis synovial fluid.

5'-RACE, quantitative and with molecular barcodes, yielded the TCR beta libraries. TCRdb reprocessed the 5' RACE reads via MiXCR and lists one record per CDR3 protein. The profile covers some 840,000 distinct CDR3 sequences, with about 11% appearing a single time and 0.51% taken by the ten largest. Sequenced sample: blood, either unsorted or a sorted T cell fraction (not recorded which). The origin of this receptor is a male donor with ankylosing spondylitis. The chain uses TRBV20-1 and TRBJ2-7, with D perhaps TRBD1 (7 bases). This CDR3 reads CSAIWQGGYEQYF. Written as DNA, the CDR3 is TGCAGTGCTATTTGGCAGGGGGGTTACGAGCAGTACTTC.